Each of the 7 T cell receptor beta chains below was sequenced from the same sample in a study of cytomegalovirus exposure and HLA in healthy donors. The study ran its PCR with 60 Vbeta and 13 Jbeta primers. Some clones are missing from TCRdb's copy, which holds only in-frame ones; the method was immunoSEQ multiplex PCR. The table lists 150,000 or so clones, almost 85% of them singletons. The sequenced sample was PBMCs. The receptors shown here come from a woman aged 40 to 50 in good health and CMV-seronegative.

The rearrangement uses TRBV5-1 and TRBJ2-3, with 8 bases that match TRBD2. The germline CDR1 and CDR2 sequences are SGHRS and YFSETQ. The CDR3 spans 16 residues. The ends lost 4 bases at V and 10 bases at J; junction bases unmatched: 17. The CDR3 DNA sequence: TGCGCCAGCAGCCCGGGAGGGGCGCAAAGCCCAGGGTCGCAGTATTTT. This translates into CASSPGGAQSPGSQYF.

As DNA, the CDR3 is TGTGCCAGCAGGCCCCGTGGACAGCCCTACGAGCAGTACTTC. Translating it yields CASRPRGQPYEQYF. The chain carries TRBV6-5 and TRBJ2-7, with D tentatively TRBD1 (6 bases). In germline, CDR1 is MNHEY, CDR2 SVGAGI. V lost 6 bases, J lost 2 bases, and 14 bases lay in between. The CDR3 is made up of 14 amino acids.

The rearrangement joins TRBV19 to TRBJ2-1; 7 bases map to TRBD2. V shed 3 bases, J shed 1 base, and the junction held 6 bases outside the gene matches. The V gene's germline CDR1 is LNHDA and CDR2 SQIVND (reference sequence). This CDR3 has 16 amino acids. The CDR3 spells CASSISTGGSYNEQFF. In DNA, the CDR3 is TGTGCCAGTAGTATCTCAACGGGAGGATCCTACAATGAGCAGTTCTTC.

The chain recombines TRBV7-2 with TRBJ1-3; D gene unclear. V gave up 2 bases and J gave up 4 bases, with 9 bases separating them. Per the germline V gene, CDR1 is SGHTA and CDR2 is FQGNSA. This CDR3 contains 14 residues. The CDR3 coding sequence is TGTGCCAGCAGCTTAACTCGCTCGGGAAACACCATATATTTT. Its protein is CASSLTRSGNTIYF.

The rearrangement uses TRBV27 and TRBJ1-5; 7 bases line up with TRBD1. The V gene end was trimmed by 5 bases and the J gene end by 6 bases; junction bases not matched to a gene: 7. CDR3 length: 14 residues. Germline V gene data show CDR1 as MNHEY and CDR2 as SMNVEV (reference sequence). The CDR3 DNA reads as TGTGCCAGCAGTGAAGGCAGGGGGAGTCAGCCCCAGCATTTT. It yields the protein CASSEGRGSQPQHF.

The rearrangement joins TRBV5-1 to TRBJ2-7, with unresolved D. This CDR3 has 15 residues. The V and J ends lost 5 bases and 0 bases respectively, with 15 bases between them. Germline values: CDR1 SGHRS, CDR2 YFSETQ. CDR3 residues: CASRRTDRDSYEQYF. The CDR3, as DNA: TGCGCCAGCAGACGCACAGACCGAGACTCCTACGAGCAGTACTTC.

The table lists this clone with a few counts. The chain uses TRBV7-6 and TRBJ2-5, with 9 positions matching TRBD1. Losses at the gene ends were 6 bases for V and 7 bases for J; bases not matched to a gene: 6. Germline CDR1 reads SGHVS; CDR2 reads FNYEAQ. The CDR3 runs 13 residues. The CDR3 DNA follows: TGTGCCAGCAGTAGGGACAGGGAGGGGACCCAGTACTTC. Translated: CASSRDREGTQYF.